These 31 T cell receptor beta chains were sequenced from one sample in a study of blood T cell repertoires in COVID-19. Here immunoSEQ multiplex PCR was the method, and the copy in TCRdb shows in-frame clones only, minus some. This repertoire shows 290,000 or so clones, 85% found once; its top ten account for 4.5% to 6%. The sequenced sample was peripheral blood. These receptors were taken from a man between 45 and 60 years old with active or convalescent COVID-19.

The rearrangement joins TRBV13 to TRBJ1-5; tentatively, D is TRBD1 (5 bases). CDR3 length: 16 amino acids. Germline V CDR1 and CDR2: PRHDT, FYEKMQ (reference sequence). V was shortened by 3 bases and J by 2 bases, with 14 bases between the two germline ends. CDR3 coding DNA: TGTGCCAGCAGCTTGGGAGGGAGGGGTGGCAATCAGCCCCAGCATTTT. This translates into CASSLGGRGGNQPQHF. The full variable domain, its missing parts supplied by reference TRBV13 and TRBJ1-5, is AAGVIQSPRHLIKEKRETATLKCYPIPRHDTVYWYQQGPGQDPQFLISFYEKMQSDKGSIPDRFSAQQFSDYHSELNMSSLELGDSALYFCASSLGGRGGNQPQHFGDGTRLSIL.

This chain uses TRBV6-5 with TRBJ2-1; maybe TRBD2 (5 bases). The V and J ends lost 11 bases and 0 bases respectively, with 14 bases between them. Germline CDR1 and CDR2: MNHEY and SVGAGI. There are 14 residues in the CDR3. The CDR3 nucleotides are TGTGCCGGAACAGAGGGTGGCTCCTACAATGAGCAGTTCTTC. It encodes CAGTEGGSYNEQFF.

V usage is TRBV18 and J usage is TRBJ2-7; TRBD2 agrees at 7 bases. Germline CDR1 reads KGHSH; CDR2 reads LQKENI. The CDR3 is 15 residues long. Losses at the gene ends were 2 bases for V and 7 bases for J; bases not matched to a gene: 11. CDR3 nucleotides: TGTGCCAGCTCACCAAATCGGGGAGGGCCACAGGAGCAGTACTTC. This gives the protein CASSPNRGGPQEQYF.

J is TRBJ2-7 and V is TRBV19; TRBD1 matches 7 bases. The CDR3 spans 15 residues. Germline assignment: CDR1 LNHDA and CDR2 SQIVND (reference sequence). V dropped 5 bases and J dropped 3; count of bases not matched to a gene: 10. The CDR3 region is CASSPSGTELYEQYF. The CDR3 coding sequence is TGTGCCAGTAGTCCGTCCGGGACAGAGCTCTACGAGCAGTACTTC.

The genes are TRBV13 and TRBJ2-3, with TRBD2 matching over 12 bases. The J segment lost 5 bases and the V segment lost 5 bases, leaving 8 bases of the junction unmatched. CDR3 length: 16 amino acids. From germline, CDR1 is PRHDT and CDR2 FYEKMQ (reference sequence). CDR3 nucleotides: TGTGCCAGCAGCACATATCCGGGACTAGCGGGAGATACGCAGTATTTT. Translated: CASSTYPGLAGDTQYF.

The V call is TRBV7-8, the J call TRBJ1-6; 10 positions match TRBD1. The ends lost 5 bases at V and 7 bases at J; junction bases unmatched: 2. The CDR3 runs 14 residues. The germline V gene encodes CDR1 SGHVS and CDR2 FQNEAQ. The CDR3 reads CASSQDRGNSPLHF. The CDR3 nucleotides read TGTGCCAGCAGCCAGGACAGGGGGAATTCACCCCTCCACTTT.

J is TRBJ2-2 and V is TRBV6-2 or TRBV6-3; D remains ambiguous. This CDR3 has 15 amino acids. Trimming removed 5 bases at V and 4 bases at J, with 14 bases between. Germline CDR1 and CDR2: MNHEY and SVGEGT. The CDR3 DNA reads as TGTGCCAGCAGTCACCGGCCGGCAGGCACCGGGGAGCTGTTTTTT. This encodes CASSHRPAGTGELFF.

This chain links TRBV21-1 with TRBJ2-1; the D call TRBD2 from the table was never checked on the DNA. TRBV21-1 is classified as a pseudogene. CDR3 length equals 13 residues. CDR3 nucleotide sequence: TGTGCCAGCCCCGATCCCCGGTACAATGAGCAGTTCTTC. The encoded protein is CASPDPRYNEQFF.

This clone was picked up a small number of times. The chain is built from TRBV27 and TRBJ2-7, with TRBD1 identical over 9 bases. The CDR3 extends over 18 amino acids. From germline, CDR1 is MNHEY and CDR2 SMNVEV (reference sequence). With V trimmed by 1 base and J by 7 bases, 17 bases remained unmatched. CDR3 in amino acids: CASSLFSSQGALRWEQYF. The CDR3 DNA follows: TGTGCCAGCAGTTTATTCTCTTCACAGGGGGCCCTCAGATGGGAGCAGTACTTC.

CDR3 nucleotide sequence: TGTGCCTGGACAGGGTCCGGAAACACCATATATTTT. Translated, it gives CAWTGSGNTIYF. The V gene is TRBV30, the J gene TRBJ1-3; a possible D gene is TRBD1 (5 bases). Germline assignment: CDR1 GTSNPN and CDR2 SVGIG (reference sequence). The CDR3 is 12 amino acids. With 4 bases removed from V and 4 bases from J, the gap between germline ends came to 8 bases.

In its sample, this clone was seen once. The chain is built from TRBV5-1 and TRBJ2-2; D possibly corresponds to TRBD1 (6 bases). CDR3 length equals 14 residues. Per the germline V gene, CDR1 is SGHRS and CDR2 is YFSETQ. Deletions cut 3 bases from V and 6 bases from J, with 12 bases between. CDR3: CASSSQGIPGELFF. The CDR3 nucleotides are TGCGCCAGCAGCTCACAGGGAATACCCGGGGAGCTGTTTTTT. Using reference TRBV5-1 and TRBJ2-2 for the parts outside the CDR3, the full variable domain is KAGVTQTPRYLIKTRGQQVTLSCSPISGHRSVSWYQQTPGQGLQFLFEYFSETQRNKGNFPGRFSGRQFSNSRSEMNVSTLELGDSALYLCASSSQGIPGELFFGEGSRLTVL.

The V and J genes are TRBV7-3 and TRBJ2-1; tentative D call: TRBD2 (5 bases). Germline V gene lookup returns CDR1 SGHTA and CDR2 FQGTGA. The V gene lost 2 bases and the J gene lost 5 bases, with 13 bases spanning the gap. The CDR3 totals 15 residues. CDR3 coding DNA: TGTGCCAGCAGCTTAGGACCGGGATTTAACAATGAGCAGTTCTTC. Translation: CASSLGPGFNNEQFF.

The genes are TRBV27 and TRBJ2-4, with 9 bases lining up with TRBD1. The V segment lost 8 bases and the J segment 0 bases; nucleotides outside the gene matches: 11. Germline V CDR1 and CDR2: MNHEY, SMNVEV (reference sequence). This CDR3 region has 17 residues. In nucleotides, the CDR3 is TGTGCCAGCGCTCGGACAGGGGATCCTTTAGCCAAAAACATTCAGTACTTC. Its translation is CASARTGDPLAKNIQYF.

The chain's CDR3 is CASSSHRGSQHF. In DNA, the CDR3 is TGTGCCAGCAGCTCGCACAGGGGATCCCAGCATTTT. The chain combines TRBV5-6 with TRBJ1-5, with 7 bases that match TRBD1. This CDR3 is built from 12 residues. J lost 11 bases, V lost 3 bases, and 5 bases had no gene match. The germline gives CDR1 SGHDT, CDR2 YYEEEE.

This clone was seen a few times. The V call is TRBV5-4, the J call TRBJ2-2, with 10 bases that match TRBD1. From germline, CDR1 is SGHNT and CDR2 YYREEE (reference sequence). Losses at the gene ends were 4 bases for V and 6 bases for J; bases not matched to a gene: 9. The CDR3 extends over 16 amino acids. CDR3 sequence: CASSTPPGQGSGELFF. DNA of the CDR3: TGTGCCAGCAGCACCCCACCGGGACAGGGGTCCGGGGAGCTGTTTTTT.

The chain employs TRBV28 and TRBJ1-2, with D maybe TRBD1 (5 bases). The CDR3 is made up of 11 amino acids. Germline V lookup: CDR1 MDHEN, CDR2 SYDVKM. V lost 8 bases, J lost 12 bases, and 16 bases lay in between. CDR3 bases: TGTGCCAGCTCAACCGGGTGGGGGGACACCTTC. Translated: CASSTGWGDTF.

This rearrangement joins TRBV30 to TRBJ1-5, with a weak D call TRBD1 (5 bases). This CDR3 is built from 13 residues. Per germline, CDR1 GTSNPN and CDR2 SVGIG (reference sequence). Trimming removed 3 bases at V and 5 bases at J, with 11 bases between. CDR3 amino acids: CAWSPAGYQPQHF. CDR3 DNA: TGTGCCTGGAGCCCGGCAGGGTATCAGCCCCAGCATTTT.

The CDR3 sequence: CASSPRDNRGPAGELFF. The DNA of the CDR3 is TGTGCCAGCAGCCCACGAGACAACAGGGGCCCGGCCGGGGAGCTGTTTTTT. This chain links TRBV9 with TRBJ2-2; 7 bases map to TRBD1. V was clipped by 4 bases and J by 6 bases; unmatched bases: 15. In germline, CDR1 is SGDLS, CDR2 YYNGEE. The CDR3 is 17 residues long.

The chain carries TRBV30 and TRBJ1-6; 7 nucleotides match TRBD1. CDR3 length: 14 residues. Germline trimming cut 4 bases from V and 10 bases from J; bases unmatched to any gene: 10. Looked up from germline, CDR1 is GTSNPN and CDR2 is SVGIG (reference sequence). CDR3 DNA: TGTGCCTGGACCCGAGGGGGCCCAGACTCACCCCTCCACTTT. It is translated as CAWTRGGPDSPLHF. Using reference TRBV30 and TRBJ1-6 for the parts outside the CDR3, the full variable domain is SQTIHQWPATLVQPVGSPLSLECTVEGTSNPNLYWYRQAAGRGLQLLFYSVGIGQISSEVPQNLSASRPQDRQFILSSKKLLLSDSGFYLCAWTRGGPDSPLHFGNGTRLTVT.

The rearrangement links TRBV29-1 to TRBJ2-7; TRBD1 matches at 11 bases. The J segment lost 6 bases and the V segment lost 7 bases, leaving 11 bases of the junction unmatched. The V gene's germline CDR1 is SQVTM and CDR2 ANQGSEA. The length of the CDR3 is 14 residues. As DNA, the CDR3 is TGCAGCGCCGCTACCGGGACAGGGGGGCTCGAGCAGTACTTC. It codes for CSAATGTGGLEQYF.

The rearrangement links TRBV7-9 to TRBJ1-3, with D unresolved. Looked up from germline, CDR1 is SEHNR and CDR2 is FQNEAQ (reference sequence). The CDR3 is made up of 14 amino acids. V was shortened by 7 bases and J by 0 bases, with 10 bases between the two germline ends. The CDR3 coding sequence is TGTGCCAGCACCCCCCTAGGCTCTGGAAACACCATATATTTT. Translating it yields CASTPLGSGNTIYF.

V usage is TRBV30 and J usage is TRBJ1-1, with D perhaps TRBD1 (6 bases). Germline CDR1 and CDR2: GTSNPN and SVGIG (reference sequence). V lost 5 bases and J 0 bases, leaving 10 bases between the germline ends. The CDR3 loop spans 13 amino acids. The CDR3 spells CAWGGQLNTEAFF. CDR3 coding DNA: TGTGCCTGGGGGGGGCAGCTGAACACTGAAGCTTTCTTT. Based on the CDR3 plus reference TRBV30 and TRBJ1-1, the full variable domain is SQTIHQWPATLVQPVGSPLSLECTVEGTSNPNLYWYRQAAGRGLQLLFYSVGIGQISSEVPQNLSASRPQDRQFILSSKKLLLSDSGFYLCAWGGQLNTEAFFGQGTRLTVV.

As DNA, the CDR3 is TGTGCCAGCACCTCTTGGACAGGGAACTATGGCTACACCTTC. It translates to CASTSWTGNYGYTF. The chain has TRBV28 and TRBJ1-2; TRBD1 agrees at 8 bases. Germline V gene sequence: CDR1 MDHEN, CDR2 SYDVKM. The CDR3 contains 14 residues. The V gene end was trimmed by 7 bases and the J gene end by 2 bases; junction bases not matched to a gene: 6.

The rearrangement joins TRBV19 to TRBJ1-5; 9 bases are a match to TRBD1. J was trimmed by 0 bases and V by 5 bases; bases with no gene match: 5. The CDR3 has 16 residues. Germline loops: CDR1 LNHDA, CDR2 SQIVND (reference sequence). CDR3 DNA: TGTGCCAGTAGTGTTCGGACAGGGGATAGCAATCAGCCCCAGCATTTT. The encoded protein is CASSVRTGDSNQPQHF.

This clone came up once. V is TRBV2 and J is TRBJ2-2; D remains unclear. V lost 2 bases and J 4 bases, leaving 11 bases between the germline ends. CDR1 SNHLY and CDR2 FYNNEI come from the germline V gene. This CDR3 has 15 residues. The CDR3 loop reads CASSETPRGTGELFF. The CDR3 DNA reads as TGTGCCAGCAGTGAAACACCCCGTGGCACCGGGGAGCTGTTTTTT. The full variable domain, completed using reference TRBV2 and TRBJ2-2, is EPEVTQTPSHQVTQMGQEVILRCVPISNHLYFYWYRQILGQKVEFLVSFYNNEISEKSEIFDDQFSVERPDGSNFTLKIRSTKLEDSAMYFCASSETPRGTGELFFGEGSRLTVL.

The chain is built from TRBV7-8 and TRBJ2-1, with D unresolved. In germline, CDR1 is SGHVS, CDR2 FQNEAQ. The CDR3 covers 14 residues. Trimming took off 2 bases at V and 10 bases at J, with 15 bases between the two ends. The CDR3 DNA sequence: TGTGCCAGCAGCTTAAACCCCATGGCATACGAGCAGTTCTTC. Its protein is CASSLNPMAYEQFF.

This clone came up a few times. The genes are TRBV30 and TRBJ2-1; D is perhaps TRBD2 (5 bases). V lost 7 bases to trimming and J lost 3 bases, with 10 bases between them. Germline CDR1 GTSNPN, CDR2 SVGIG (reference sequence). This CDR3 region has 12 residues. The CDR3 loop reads CALSRGYNEQFF. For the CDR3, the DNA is TGTGCCTTATCTCGGGGCTACAATGAGCAGTTCTTC.

The CDR3 spells CAWSGTSGRGEQFF. As DNA, the CDR3 is TGTGCCTGGTCCGGGACTAGCGGGAGAGGTGAGCAGTTCTTC. The chain has TRBV30 and TRBJ2-1; TRBD2 aligns across 14 bases. In germline, CDR1 is GTSNPN, CDR2 SVGIG (reference sequence). The ends lost 5 bases at V and 9 bases at J; junction bases unmatched: 6. This CDR3 contains 14 residues.

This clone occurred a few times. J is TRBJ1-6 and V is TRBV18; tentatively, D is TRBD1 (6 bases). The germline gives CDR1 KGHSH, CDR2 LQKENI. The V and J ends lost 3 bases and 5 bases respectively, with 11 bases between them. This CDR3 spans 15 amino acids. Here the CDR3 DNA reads TGTGCCAGCTCACCCCGGGACAAAGATAATTCACCCCTCCACTTT. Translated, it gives CASSPRDKDNSPLHF.

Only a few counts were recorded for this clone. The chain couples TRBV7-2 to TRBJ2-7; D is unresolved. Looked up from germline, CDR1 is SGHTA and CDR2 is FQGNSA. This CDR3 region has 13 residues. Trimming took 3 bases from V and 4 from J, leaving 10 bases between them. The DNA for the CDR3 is TGTGCCAGCAGCTTCTCCCGGTCTTACGAGCAGTACTTC. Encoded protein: CASSFSRSYEQYF.

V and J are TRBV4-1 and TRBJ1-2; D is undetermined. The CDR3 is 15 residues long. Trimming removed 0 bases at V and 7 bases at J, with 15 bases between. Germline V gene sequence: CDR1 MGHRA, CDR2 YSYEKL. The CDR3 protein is CASSQDRLSLSGYTF. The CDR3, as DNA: TGCGCCAGCAGCCAAGATCGCCTTAGCCTTTCTGGCTACACCTTC.